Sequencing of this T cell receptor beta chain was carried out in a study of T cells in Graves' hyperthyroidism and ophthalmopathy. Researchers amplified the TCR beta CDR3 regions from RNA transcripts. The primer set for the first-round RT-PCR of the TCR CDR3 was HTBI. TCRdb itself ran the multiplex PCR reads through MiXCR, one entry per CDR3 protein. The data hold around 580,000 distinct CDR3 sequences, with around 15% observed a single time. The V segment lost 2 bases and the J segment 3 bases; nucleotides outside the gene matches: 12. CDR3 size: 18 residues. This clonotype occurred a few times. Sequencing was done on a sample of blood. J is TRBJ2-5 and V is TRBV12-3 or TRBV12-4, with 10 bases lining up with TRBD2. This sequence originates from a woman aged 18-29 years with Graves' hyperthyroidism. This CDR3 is CASSLPTSSGSPEETQYF. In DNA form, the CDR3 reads TGTGCCAGCAGTTTACCTACATCTAGCGGGAGCCCGGAAGAGACCCAGTACTTC.